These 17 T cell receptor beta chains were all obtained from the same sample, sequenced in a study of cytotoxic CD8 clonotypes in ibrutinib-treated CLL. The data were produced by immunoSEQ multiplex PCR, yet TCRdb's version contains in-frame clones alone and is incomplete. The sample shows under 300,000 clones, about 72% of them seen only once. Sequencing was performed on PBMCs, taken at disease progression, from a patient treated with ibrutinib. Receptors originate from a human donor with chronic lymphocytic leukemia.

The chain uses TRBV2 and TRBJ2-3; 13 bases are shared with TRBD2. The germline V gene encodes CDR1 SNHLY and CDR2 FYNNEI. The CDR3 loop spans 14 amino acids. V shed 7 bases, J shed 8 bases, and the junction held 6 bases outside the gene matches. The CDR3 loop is CASTGLAGAGTQYF. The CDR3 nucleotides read TGTGCCAGCACAGGACTAGCGGGAGCGGGTACGCAGTATTTT.

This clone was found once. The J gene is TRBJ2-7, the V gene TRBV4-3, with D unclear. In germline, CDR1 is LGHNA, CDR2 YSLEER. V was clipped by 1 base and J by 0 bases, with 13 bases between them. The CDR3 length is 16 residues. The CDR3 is CASSQGFRGLSYEQYF. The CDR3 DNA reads TGCGCCAGCAGCCAAGGGTTCAGAGGTCTCTCCTACGAGCAGTACTTC.

CDR3 nucleotide sequence: TGTGCCAGCAGTGAACGGACAGGGACCCTTTATGGCTACACCTTC. Encoded protein: CASSERTGTLYGYTF. This sequence joins TRBV25-1 and TRBJ1-2; 8 bases are a match to TRBD1. V gave up 2 bases and J gave up 5 bases; unmatched junction bases: 7. The germline V gene encodes CDR1 MGHDK and CDR2 SYGVNS. This CDR3 has 15 residues.

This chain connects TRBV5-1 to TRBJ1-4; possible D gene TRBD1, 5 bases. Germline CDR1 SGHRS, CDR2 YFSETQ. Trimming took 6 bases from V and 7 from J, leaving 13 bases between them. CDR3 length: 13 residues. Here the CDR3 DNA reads TGCGCCAGCAAAGAGGGCGACAGTGAAAAACTGTTTTTT. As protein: CASKEGDSEKLFF.

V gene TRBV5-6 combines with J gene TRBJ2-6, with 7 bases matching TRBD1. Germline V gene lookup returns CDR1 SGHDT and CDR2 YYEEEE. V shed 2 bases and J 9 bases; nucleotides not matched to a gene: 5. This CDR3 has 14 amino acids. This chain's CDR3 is CASSLQGPLNVLTF. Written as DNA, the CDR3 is TGTGCCAGCAGCTTACAGGGGCCCCTCAACGTCCTGACTTTC.

Here the CDR3 DNA reads TGCGCCAGCAGCTTGGTCGTGGGACAGGGGTCCTACGAGCAGTACTTC. This translates into CASSLVVGQGSYEQYF. The chain has TRBV5-1 and TRBJ2-7; 10 nucleotides match TRBD1. CDR1 is SGHRS, CDR2 YFSETQ, per germline. The CDR3 is made up of 16 amino acids. The junction had 4 bases not matched to a gene; V was cut back by 0 bases and J by 1 base.

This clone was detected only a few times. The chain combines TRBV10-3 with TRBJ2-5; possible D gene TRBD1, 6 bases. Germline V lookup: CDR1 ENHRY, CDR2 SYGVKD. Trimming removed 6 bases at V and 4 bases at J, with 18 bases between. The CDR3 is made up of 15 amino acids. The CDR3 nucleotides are TGTGCCATCAGCGCCTCGCAGGGGTTGGGAGAGACCCAGTACTTC. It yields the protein CAISASQGLGETQYF.

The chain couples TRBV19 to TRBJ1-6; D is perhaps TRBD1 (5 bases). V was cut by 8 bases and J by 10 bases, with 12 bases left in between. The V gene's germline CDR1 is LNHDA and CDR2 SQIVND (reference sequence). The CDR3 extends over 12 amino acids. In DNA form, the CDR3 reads TGTGCCAGTGGACAAATAGCGTCACCCCTCCACTTT. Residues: CASGQIASPLHF.

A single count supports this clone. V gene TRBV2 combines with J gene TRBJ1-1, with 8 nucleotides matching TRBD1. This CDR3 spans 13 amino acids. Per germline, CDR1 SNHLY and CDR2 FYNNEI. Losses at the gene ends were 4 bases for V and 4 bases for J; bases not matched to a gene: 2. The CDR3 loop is CASSAQGATEAFF. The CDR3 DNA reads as TGTGCCAGCAGTGCCCAGGGGGCCACTGAAGCTTTCTTT.

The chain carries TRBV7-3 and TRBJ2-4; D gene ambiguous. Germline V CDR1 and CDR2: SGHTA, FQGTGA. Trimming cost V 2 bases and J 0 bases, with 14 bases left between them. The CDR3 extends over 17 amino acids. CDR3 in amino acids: CASSLLVGRLAKNIQYF. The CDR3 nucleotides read TGTGCCAGCAGCTTATTGGTAGGTCGGTTAGCCAAAAACATTCAGTACTTC. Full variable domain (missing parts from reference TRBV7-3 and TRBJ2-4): GAGVSQTPSNKVTEKGKYVELRCDPISGHTALYWYRQSLGQGPEFLIYFQGTGAADDSGLPNDRFFAVRPEGSVSTLKIQRTERGDSAVYLCASSLLVGRLAKNIQYFGAGTRLSVL.

The chain's CDR3 is CASSPLAGDTGELFF. Here the CDR3 DNA reads TGTGCCAGCAGCCCTCTAGCGGGTGACACCGGGGAGCTGTTTTTT. The rearrangement uses TRBV9 and TRBJ2-2, with 8 bases that match TRBD2. The CDR3 totals 15 residues. Trimming at V came to 4 bases and at J to 3 bases, leaving 5 bases not matched to a gene. Germline CDR1 and CDR2: SGDLS and YYNGEE.

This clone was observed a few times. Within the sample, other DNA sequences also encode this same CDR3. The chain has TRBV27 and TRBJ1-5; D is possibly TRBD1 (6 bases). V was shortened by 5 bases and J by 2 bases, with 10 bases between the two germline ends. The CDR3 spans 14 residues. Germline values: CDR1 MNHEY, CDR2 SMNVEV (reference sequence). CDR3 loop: CASSPWTGNQPQHF. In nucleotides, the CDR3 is TGTGCCAGCAGTCCCTGGACAGGCAATCAGCCCCAGCATTTT.

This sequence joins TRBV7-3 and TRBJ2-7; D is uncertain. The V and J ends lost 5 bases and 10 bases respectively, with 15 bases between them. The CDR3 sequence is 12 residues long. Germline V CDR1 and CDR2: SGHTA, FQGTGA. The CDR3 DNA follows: TGTGCCAGCAGCCCCGAGTTGCAGAAACAGTACTTC. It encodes CASSPELQKQYF. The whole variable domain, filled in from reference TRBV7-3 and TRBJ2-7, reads GAGVSQTPSNKVTEKGKYVELRCDPISGHTALYWYRQSLGQGPEFLIYFQGTGAADDSGLPNDRFFAVRPEGSVSTLKIQRTERGDSAVYLCASSPELQKQYFGPGTRLTVT.

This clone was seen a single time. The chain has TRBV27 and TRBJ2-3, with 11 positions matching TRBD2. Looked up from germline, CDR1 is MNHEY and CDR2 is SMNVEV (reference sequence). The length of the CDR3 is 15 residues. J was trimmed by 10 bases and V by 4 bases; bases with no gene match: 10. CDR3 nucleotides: TGTGCCAGCAGTTCACTAGCGGGGGCCCCTATTGCGCAGTATTTT. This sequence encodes CASSSLAGAPIAQYF.

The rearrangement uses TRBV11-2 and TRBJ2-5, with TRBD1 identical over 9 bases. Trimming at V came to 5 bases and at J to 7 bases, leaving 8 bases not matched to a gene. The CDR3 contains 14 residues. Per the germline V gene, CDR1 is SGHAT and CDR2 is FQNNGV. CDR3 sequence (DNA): TGTGCCAGCAGCCCGCAAGGGACAGGGAGGACCCAGTACTTC. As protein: CASSPQGTGRTQYF.

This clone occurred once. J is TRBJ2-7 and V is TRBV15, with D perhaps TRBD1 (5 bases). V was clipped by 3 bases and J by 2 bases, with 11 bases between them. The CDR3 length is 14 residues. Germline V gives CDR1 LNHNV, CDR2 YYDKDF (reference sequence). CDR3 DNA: TGTGCCACCAGCAGTCAGGGTTTCCCCTACGAGCAGTACTTC. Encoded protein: CATSSQGFPYEQYF.

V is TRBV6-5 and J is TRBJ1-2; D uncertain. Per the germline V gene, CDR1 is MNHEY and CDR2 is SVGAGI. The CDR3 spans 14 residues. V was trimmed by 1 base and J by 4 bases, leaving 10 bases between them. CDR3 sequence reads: CASSYFPPLYGYTF. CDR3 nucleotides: TGTGCCAGCAGTTACTTCCCGCCCCTCTATGGCTACACCTTC.